Below, one T cell receptor beta chain is given with its context. What it binds is not known. The assay was immunoSEQ multiplex PCR, and TCRdb's table has in-frame clones only and misses some. The sample consists of about 680,000 clones, about 90% of them appearing once. The data stem from a study of shared clonotypes between healthy human individuals. Across the study: Used for every donor were three CD4 naive, three CD4 memory, two CD8 naive and one CD8 memory plate.

Germline loops: CDR1 MNHEY, CDR2 SMNVEV (reference sequence). This CDR3 spans 17 amino acids. V lost 0 bases and J lost 6; bases outside the gene matches: 9. Naive-designated CD8 cells lacked CD45RO, were positively enriched for CCR7, and omitted terminally differentiated effector memory CD45RA+ cells. General study points: Non-shared clonotypes had lower generation probabilities than those shared by all four donors. Shared across a few donors were about 4.8% of the naive CD4 clonotypes.

The TCR sequence derives from a man aged 30 to 39 in good health. Specimen: naive CD8+ T cells sorted from blood. The J gene is TRBJ2-3, the V gene TRBV27, with TRBD2 matching over 10 bases. As DNA, the CDR3 is TGTGCCAGCAGTTTATCTTGGGCTAGCGGGAGTGGGGATACGCAGTATTTT. Its translation is CASSLSWASGSGDTQYF.